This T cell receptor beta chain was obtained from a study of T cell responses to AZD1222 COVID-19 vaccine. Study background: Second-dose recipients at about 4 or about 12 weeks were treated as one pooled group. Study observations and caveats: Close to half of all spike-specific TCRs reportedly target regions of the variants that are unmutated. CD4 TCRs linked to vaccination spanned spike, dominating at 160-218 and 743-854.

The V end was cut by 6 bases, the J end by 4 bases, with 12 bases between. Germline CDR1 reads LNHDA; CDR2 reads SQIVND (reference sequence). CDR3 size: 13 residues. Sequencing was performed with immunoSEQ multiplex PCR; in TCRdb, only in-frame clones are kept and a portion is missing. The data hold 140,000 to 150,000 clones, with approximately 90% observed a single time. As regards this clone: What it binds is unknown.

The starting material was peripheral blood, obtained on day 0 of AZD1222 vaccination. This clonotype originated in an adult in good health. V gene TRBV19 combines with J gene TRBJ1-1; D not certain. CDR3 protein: CASRAGPGTEAFF. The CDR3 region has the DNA TGTGCCAGTAGGGCCGGGCCGGGCACTGAAGCTTTCTTT.